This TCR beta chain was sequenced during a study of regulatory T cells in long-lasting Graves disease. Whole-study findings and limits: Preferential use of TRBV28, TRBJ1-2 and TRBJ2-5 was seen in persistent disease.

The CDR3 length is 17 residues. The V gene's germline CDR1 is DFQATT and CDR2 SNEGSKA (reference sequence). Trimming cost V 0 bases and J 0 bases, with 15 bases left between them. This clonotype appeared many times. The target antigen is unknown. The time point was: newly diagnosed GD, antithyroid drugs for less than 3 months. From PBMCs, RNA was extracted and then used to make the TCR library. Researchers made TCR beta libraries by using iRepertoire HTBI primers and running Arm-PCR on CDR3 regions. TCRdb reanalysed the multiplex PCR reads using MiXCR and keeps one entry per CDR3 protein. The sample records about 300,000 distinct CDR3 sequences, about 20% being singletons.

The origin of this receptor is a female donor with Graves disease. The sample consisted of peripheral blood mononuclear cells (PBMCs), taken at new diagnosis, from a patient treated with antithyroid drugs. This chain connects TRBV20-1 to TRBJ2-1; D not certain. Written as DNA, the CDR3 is TGCAGTGCTAGAGAGTTAGGTGGGAAGAGCTCCTACAATGAGCAGTTCTTC. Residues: CSARELGGKSSYNEQFF.